These T cell receptor beta chains were read from a single sample in a study of CD8 T cells in Susac syndrome. One entry per CDR3 protein, called by TCRdb with MiXCR from the immunoSEQ multiplex PCR reads. The sample has 250,000 to 350,000 distinct CDR3 sequences; around 84% are singletons. Material for sequencing was CD8+ T cells from PBMCs. The receptors stem from a human donor with multiple sclerosis. Both conserved end residues are trimmed from each CDR3. Each record gives: V gene, J gene, CDR3 protein.

TRBV12-5	TRBJ2-1	ASGATSGEYNEQF
TRBV20-1	TRBJ1-2	SATSGTEEDYGYT
TRBV2	TRBJ1-1	ASSEGRAEAF
TRBV6-1	TRBJ1-1	ASTHPTRGATEAF
TRBV29-1	TRBJ2-6	SVEGEANVLT
TRBV11-2	TRBJ2-1	ASSLDNREGLYNEQF
TRBV9	TRBJ2-3	ASSDIDSADTQY
TRBV11-2	TRBJ1-2	ASSLDLVHGGRVNGYT
TRBV29-1	TRBJ2-7	SVDSKDSFYEQY
TRBV9	TRBJ2-7	ASSLGTSGASYEQY
TRBV27	TRBJ2-7	ASSFSGAREQY
TRBV7-9	TRBJ2-1	ASSPTDRGSYNEQF
TRBV7-9	TRBJ2-2	ASSLGGIGGELF
TRBV11-2	TRBJ2-2	ASSYRTETLTGELF
TRBV29-1	TRBJ2-2	SVILGGTMPGELF
TRBV29-1	TRBJ2-7	SGLFGREQY
TRBV7-2	TRBJ2-1	ASSPFLGSGHYNEQF
TRBV9	TRBJ2-5	ASSVDRGETQY
TRBV27	TRBJ2-7	ASSEQGIDVHEQY
TRBV4-1	TRBJ1-1	ASSSRRLNTEAF
TRBV11-1	TRBJ2-7	ASSSIPDHSYEQY
TRBV4-1	TRBJ1-5	ASSQDPPGSENQPQH
TRBV7-2	TRBJ2-7	ASSLVLAGGGREQY
TRBV24-1	TRBJ1-2	ATSWGVANYGYT